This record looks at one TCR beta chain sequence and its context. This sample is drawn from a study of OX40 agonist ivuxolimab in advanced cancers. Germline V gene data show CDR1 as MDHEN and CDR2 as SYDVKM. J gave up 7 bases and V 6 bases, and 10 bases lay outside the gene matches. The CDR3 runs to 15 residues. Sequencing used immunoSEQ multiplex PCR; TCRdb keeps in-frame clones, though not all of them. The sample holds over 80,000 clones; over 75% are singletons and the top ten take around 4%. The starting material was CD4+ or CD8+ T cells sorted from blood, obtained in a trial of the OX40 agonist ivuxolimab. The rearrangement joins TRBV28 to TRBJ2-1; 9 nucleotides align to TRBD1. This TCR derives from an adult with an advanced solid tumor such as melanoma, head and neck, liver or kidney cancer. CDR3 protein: CASRPGQGSWNEQFF. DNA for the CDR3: TGTGCCAGCAGACCTGGACAGGGGTCGTGGAATGAGCAGTTCTTC.